This T cell receptor (beta chain) emerged from a study of neurological immune-mediated disorders (dated by TCRdb to between 2019 and 2020). With respect to the entire study: Peripheral blood TCR-beta repertoires from HTLV-I-associated myelopathy (HAM/TSP) patients, multiple sclerosis patients and healthy controls were compared by UMI-based sequencing. The 90 to 120 TCR-beta libraries covered PBMC samples along with longitudinal samples, technical triplicates, and paired sorted CD4+ and CD8+ T-cell subsets. The cohort comprised about 71 subjects: 15 or so HAM/TSP patients, 34 multiple sclerosis patients and 20 healthy controls. Results the study describes overall, beyond this receptor: Across subjects, expanded clones never shared an identical CDR3 amino acid sequence, which suggests that the TCR-beta repertoires in every group were private. TCR clonal expansion was highest in HAM/TSP patients and lowest in MS patients, with MS patients falling below even healthy controls.

cDNA synthesis used template-switch 5'RACE with a primer carrying a 10-nucleotide random unique molecular identifier tagging each TCR transcript. Every sequencing run covered 15-18 subjects and yielded more than 200 million TCR-beta sequences. The RNeasy kit was used to extract total RNA. The KAPA Real-time Library Amplification kit was used to amplify TCR-beta VDJ regions with primers for the TCR constant region and the 5'RACE anchor. Sample indexes and Illumina adaptors were added in a first PCR, and a second PCR then increased library yield. After purification with Ampure beads, the TCR product of roughly 650 bp was size-selected on a 2% E-gel SizeSelection system. Before pooling, library quality was assessed on a Bioanalyzer, concentration was determined with Qubit, and library quantification was performed with the Kapa Library Quantification kit. Paired-end 2 x 150 bp sequencing of the libraries was performed on an Illumina HiSeq 2500. To increase sequence diversity, roughly 24-32% phiX was spiked into each library pool. Processing in the source paper ran as follows. The UMI-based MiGEC pipeline processed quality-filtered reads and removed over 80% of raw TCR sequences during error correction. IMGT germline references were used for alignment of VDJ genes, and clonotypes were defined by a unique CDR3 amino acid sequence together with V-J genes. Clonal expansion, Shannon diversity and CDR3 relatedness were evaluated with VDJtools (CalcPairwiseDistances, ClusterSamples), while phylogenetic trees were built in CLCbio workbench. Clones with at least 8 unique UMIs were defined as expanded, with this threshold being based on coefficient-of-variation modelling across technical triplicates. TCRdb trimmed the raw reads at Q25, called clones with MiXCR and kept productive beta chains. Rows are combined by CDR3 protein, so each entry shows the most common genes and DNA. Here the V and J calls rest on TCRdb's processing, not on the authors' analysis. The sample table shows roughly 15,000 distinct CDR3 sequences, and about 3.6% are seen once. Around 21% of the sample belongs to the ten largest clones.

There are many counts of this clonotype. Its antigen remains undetermined. Per-base quality was not reported, and no clone a single base away is much larger than it. The healthy controls were volunteers from blood banks in Maryland, USA. TCR libraries for sorted subsets were made from under 1.1 million sorted CD4+ or CD8+ T cells. PBMCs were separated from peripheral blood using Ficoll-Hypaque density gradient centrifugation and then cryopreserved in liquid nitrogen. Paired sorted CD4+ and CD8+ subsets came from healthy controls, HAM/TSP patients and MS patients. The germline V gene provides CDR1 SGHTA and CDR2 FQGTGA. Including the terminal cysteine and phenylalanine, the CDR3 comprises 15 residues. The only DNA kept is the CDR3, 45 bases in frame from the first base. V has 2 bases trimmed and J has 4 bases trimmed; junction bases matching no gene number 8.

The TCR was taken from a woman aged 40 to 49 in good health. The sequencing input was CD8+ T cells from blood. Rearrangement joined TRBV7-3 to TRBJ2-7, and 7 junctional nucleotides match TRBD2. The CDR3 loop reads CASSLFAGVGYEQYF. The sequenced DNA is TGTGCCAGCAGCTTATTTGCGGGAGTCGGTTACGAGCAGTACTTC. Joined to the reference TRBV7-3 and TRBJ2-7 proteins, this CDR3 gives the full variable domain: GAGVSQTPSNKVTEKGKYVELRCDPISGHTALYWYRQSLGQGPEFLIYFQGTGAADDSGLPNDRFFAVRPEGSVSTLKIQRTERGDSAVYLCASSLFAGVGYEQYFGPGTRLTVT.